This T cell receptor (beta chain) was captured by sequencing in a study of cytomegalovirus exposure and HLA in healthy donors. About the study: Among the 398 genotyped donors, 65% to 90% were placed in the Caucasian-associated ancestry cluster.

The ends lost 5 bases at V and 7 bases at J; junction bases unmatched: 7. The CDR3 has 15 residues. CDR1 is MNHEY and CDR2 is SMNVEV in the germline V gene (reference sequence). Primers: 60 Vbeta forward and 13 Jbeta reverse. Profiling relied on immunoSEQ multiplex PCR, and the TCRdb table lists in-frame clones only, not all of them. The data show roughly 100,000 clones, with approximately 64% seen just once and under 5.5% held by the top ten. Sequencing was carried out using PBMCs. This TCR was sampled from a human donor in good health. The J gene is TRBJ1-6, the V gene TRBV27; 8 nucleotides agree with TRBD1. In nucleotides, the CDR3 is TGTGCCAGCAGTCGCCCGGACAGGGCGAATTCACCCCTCCACTTT. Protein: CASSRPDRANSPLHF.